This entry is about one TCR beta chain. Its antigen is not yet known. No base qualities exist here, and no much larger clone lies one base off it. This entry belongs to a study of blood T cell repertoires in COVID-19 (dated by TCRdb to between 2020 and 2021). For the wider study: Samples from collaborators originated in the United States, Italy and Spain and spanned both the acute and convalescent phases of COVID-19. The samples were drawn from the first 160 participants of the ongoing ImmuneRACE study and from over 950 subjects provided by 6 global collaborators. HLA class I and class II types, where available, came from metadata supplied by the sample provider rather than from assay-based typing. Subjects who had been exposed to COVID-19, were actively infected with it, or had recovered from it provided the deeply sampled blood TCRbeta repertoires that made up the dataset. A de-identified subject ID, COVID-19 status, age in years and sex were almost always included in the sample metadata. The prospective study material was composed of cDNA or gDNA derived from T cells, B-cell-depleted T cells, or PBMCs. The repertoires were made available in a free public database intended to serve as a resource for research on the immune response to SARS-CoV-2.

Summary of the overall study and its limitations: The amount of clinical and demographic metadata varied by source and participant and was provided uncurated.

TCRbeta CDR3 regions were amplified from genomic DNA by means of the immunoSEQ Assay, a bias-controlled multiplex PCR. As for the original processing: Nucleated cell counts per sample were estimated from amplification of reference gene primers within the assay. Sequence reads were collapsed and filtered to measure the absolute abundance of every unique TCRbeta CDR3 rearrangement. Productive Simpson clonality was computed per sample as the square root of Simpson's diversity index over productive rearrangements. TCRdb re-hosts the immuneACCESS table, in-frame sequences only. Its copies lack some clones; in the studies checked, an unresolved V gene accounts for under half of them, and the cause for the rest is not known. The D gene and trimming were derived from the DNA, and the V and J assignments and clone size from that table. This sample comprises 100,000 to 150,000 clones, 86% of them detected only once. The top ten hold 9.5% to 12% of the sample.

V is clipped by 3 bases and J by 12 bases, and the sequence between their germline boundaries is 9 bases long. From the cysteine up to the phenylalanine, the CDR3 has a length of 11 residues. Solely the CDR3 DNA is kept, with 33 bases framed from the first base. Taken from the germline V gene, the CDR1 and CDR2 loops are MDHEN and SYDVKM. At one collaborating source in Seattle, patients were enrolled during active infection and were followed longitudinally through the course of disease. Collaborating institutions collected whole blood in K2EDTA tubes following their own protocols. Collaborator samples were shipped for TCRbeta analysis as frozen whole blood, isolated PBMCs, or DNA extracted from either sample type.

The sequence was obtained from a woman aged 70-85 years with COVID-19, enrolled during active disease. The material sequenced was peripheral blood. The chain links TRBV28 with TRBJ2-1; the D gene is perhaps TRBD2, from 6 matching bases. CDR3 sequence: CASSLRRGQFF. The nucleotide sequence is given as TGTGCCAGCAGTTTGCGGCGGGGGCAGTTCTTC.